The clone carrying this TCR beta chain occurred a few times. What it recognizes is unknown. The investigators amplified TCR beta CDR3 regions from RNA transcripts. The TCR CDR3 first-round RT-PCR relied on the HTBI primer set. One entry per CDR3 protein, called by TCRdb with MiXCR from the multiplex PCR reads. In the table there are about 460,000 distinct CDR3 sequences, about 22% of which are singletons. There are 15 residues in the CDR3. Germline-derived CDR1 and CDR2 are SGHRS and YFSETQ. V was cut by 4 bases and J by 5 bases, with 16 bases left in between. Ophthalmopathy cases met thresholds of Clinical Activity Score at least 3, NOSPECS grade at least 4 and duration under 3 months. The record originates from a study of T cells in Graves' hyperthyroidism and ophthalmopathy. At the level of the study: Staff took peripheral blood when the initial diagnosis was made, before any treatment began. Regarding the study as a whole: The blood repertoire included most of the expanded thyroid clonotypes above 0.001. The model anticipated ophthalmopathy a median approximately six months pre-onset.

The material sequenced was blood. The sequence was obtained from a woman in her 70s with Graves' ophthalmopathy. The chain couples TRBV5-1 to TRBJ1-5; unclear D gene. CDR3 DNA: TGCGCCAGCAGCCCTCGACCTACCGCGGATCAGCCCCAGCATTTT. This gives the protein CASSPRPTADQPQHF.